A selection of T cell receptor beta chains follows, all from one sample in a study of blood T cells in healthy people across ages. A single record per CDR3 protein comes from TCRdb applying MiXCR to the 5' RACE reads. The sample has 1.4 million to 1.5 million distinct CDR3 sequences; about 40% are singletons. Material: blood. The receptors originated from a young woman in good health. Each CDR3 is given with its conserved first and last residue. Each record gives: clone size, D gene, V gene, J gene, CDR3 protein, CDR3 DNA. A D gene is named only where the DNA matches it firmly. A row's size may be missing; if present it is once, few, many or a size class.

clone_size: few
d_call: NA
v_call: TRBV20-1
j_call: TRBJ1-1
cdr3_aa: CSARPWNTEAFF
cdr3_nt: TGCAGTGCTAGACCCTGGAACACTGAAGCTTTCTTT

clone_size: few
d_call: TRBD1
v_call: TRBV9
j_call: TRBJ1-2
cdr3_aa: CASSGPGTGAMRYTF
cdr3_nt: TGTGCCAGCAGCGGACCCGGGACAGGGGCTATGCGGTACACCTTC

clone_size: NA
d_call: TRBD1
v_call: TRBV18
j_call: TRBJ2-6
cdr3_aa: CASSPLPTGAGANVLTF
cdr3_nt: TGTGCCAGCTCACCACTCCCGACAGGGGCTGGGGCCAACGTCCTGACTTTC

clone_size: NA
d_call: TRBD1
v_call: TRBV4-1
j_call: TRBJ1-1
cdr3_aa: CASSQDLFTGGEDTEAFF
cdr3_nt: TGCGCCAGCAGCCAAGATCTGTTCACAGGGGGCGAGGACACTGAAGCTTTCTTT

clone_size: once
d_call: NA
v_call: TRBV6-2/TRBV6-3
j_call: TRBJ2-7
cdr3_aa: CASSYNSGPSYEQYF
cdr3_nt: TGTGCCAGCAGTTACAATAGCGGACCCTCCTACGAGCAGTACTTC

clone_size: NA
d_call: NA
v_call: TRBV7-9
j_call: TRBJ2-7
cdr3_aa: CASSWDSVYEQYF
cdr3_nt: TGTGCCAGCAGCTGGGACTCGGTCTACGAGCAGTACTTC

clone_size: NA
d_call: TRBD2
v_call: TRBV28
j_call: TRBJ2-1
cdr3_aa: CASSPRTSGKSYNEQFF
cdr3_nt: TGTGCCAGCAGTCCACGGACTAGCGGGAAGTCCTACAATGAGCAGTTCTTC

clone_size: NA
d_call: NA
v_call: TRBV6-1
j_call: TRBJ2-5
cdr3_aa: CASRRDAASETQYF
cdr3_nt: TGTGCCAGCCGGCGGGATGCGGCGTCAGAGACCCAGTACTTC

clone_size: few
d_call: TRBD2
v_call: TRBV6-5
j_call: TRBJ2-2
cdr3_aa: CASSYGLAGASGTGELFF
cdr3_nt: TGTGCCAGCAGTTACGGTCTAGCGGGAGCCTCGGGCACCGGGGAGCTGTTTTTT

clone_size: NA
d_call: NA
v_call: TRBV3-1
j_call: TRBJ1-5
cdr3_aa: CASSQAWGQPQHF
cdr3_nt: TGTGCCAGCAGCCAGGCCTGGGGTCAGCCCCAGCATTTT

clone_size: NA
d_call: TRBD2
v_call: TRBV10-3
j_call: TRBJ2-1
cdr3_aa: CAISTSGRSKGGVGYNEQFF
cdr3_nt: TGTGCCATCAGTACTAGCGGGAGATCGAAGGGAGGAGTGGGATACAATGAGCAGTTCTTC

clone_size: few
d_call: TRBD2
v_call: TRBV6-1
j_call: TRBJ2-1
cdr3_aa: CASSEAGTSGTLSYNEQFF
cdr3_nt: TGTGCCAGCAGTGAAGCTGGGACTAGCGGGACTTTGTCCTACAATGAGCAGTTCTTC

clone_size: few
d_call: NA
v_call: TRBV3-1
j_call: TRBJ2-1
cdr3_aa: CASSQDIGGGYYNEQFF
cdr3_nt: TGTGCCAGCAGCCAAGATATAGGGGGGGGATACTACAATGAGCAGTTCTTC

clone_size: NA
d_call: NA
v_call: TRBV12-3/TRBV12-4
j_call: TRBJ2-5
cdr3_aa: CASDAAGYEQYF
cdr3_nt: TGTGCCAGCGACGCGGCAGGCTATGAGCAGTACTTC

clone_size: NA
d_call: NA
v_call: TRBV20-1
j_call: TRBJ2-1
cdr3_aa: CSAPGMYNEQFF
cdr3_nt: TGCAGTGCCCCGGGAATGTACAATGAGCAGTTCTTC

clone_size: NA
d_call: NA
v_call: TRBV7-2
j_call: TRBJ1-2
cdr3_aa: CASSSATLNYGYTF
cdr3_nt: TGTGCCAGCAGCTCCGCCACGCTGAACTATGGCTACACCTTC

clone_size: NA
d_call: TRBD2
v_call: TRBV3-1
j_call: TRBJ2-1
cdr3_aa: CASSPFPLAGSYNEQFF
cdr3_nt: TGTGCCAGCAGCCCCTTCCCTCTAGCGGGGTCCTACAATGAGCAGTTCTTC

clone_size: NA
d_call: NA
v_call: TRBV5-1
j_call: TRBJ1-4
cdr3_aa: CASSPRTGGPNEKLFF
cdr3_nt: TGCGCCAGCAGCCCACGTACCGGTGGGCCTAATGAAAAACTGTTTTTT

clone_size: NA
d_call: NA
v_call: TRBV20-1
j_call: TRBJ1-2
cdr3_aa: CSAREAGYGYTF
cdr3_nt: TGCAGTGCTAGAGAGGCAGGCTATGGCTACACCTTC

clone_size: NA
d_call: NA
v_call: TRBV20-1
j_call: TRBJ2-1
cdr3_aa: CSARDPERANNEQFF
cdr3_nt: TGCAGTGCTAGAGATCCCGAGCGGGCTAACAATGAGCAGTTCTTC

clone_size: NA
d_call: TRBD2
v_call: TRBV9
j_call: TRBJ2-5
cdr3_aa: CASSVSSGQETQYF
cdr3_nt: TGTGCCAGCAGCGTCTCTAGCGGTCAAGAGACCCAGTACTTC

clone_size: few
d_call: NA
v_call: TRBV20-1
j_call: TRBJ2-6
cdr3_aa: CSENWVKDSGANVLTF
cdr3_nt: TGCAGCGAGAATTGGGTGAAAGACTCTGGGGCCAACGTCCTGACTTTC

clone_size: NA
d_call: TRBD1
v_call: TRBV15
j_call: TRBJ2-7
cdr3_aa: CATSRDRVNYEQYF
cdr3_nt: TGTGCCACCAGCAGGGACAGGGTAAACTACGAGCAGTACTTC

clone_size: NA
d_call: NA
v_call: TRBV12-3/TRBV12-4
j_call: TRBJ2-7
cdr3_aa: CASSSNVWGVEYF
cdr3_nt: TGTGCCAGCAGTTCGAATGTGTGGGGGGTCGAGTACTTC